This T cell receptor beta chain is drawn from a study of T cell repertoires in cytomegalovirus infection. Study context: Public TCR beta signatures indicated both CMV infection and matching HLA type. Whole-study findings and limits: Summed public TCR beta family frequency identified CMV carriers bearing the relevant HLA.

TCRdb passed the reads through MiXCR, listing each CDR3 protein once. The sample lists a few hundred thousand distinct CDR3 sequences; about 20% were seen once. For this clonotype: No antigen is known for it.

The CDR3 spans 14 residues. Trimming cost V 8 bases and J 7 bases; bases outside gene matches: 9. Germline V gives CDR1 SGHTA, CDR2 FQGNSA. V usage is TRBV7-2 and J usage is TRBJ2-1; TRBD1 agrees at 9 bases. This clonotype originated in a human donor in good health (CMV status not recorded). Some clones in this sample may be carry-over from other donors' samples. The sample here was cultured PBMCs, taken from culture after CMV antigen stimulation. CDR3 residues: CASGDRGGFNEQFF. CDR3 sequence (DNA): TGTGCCAGCGGCGACAGGGGGGGATTTAATGAGCAGTTCTTC. Full variable domain (rest looked up from reference TRBV7-2 and TRBJ2-1): GAGVSQSPSNKVTEKGKDVELRCDPISGHTALYWYRQSLGQGLEFLIYFQGNSAPDKSGLPSDRFSAERTGGSVSTLTIQRTQQEDSAVYLCASGDRGGFNEQFFGPGTRLTVL.